This TCR beta chain was recovered during a study of graft-versus-host responses after intestinal transplantation. The wider study: Induction using anti-thymocyte globulin, followed by tacrolimus and steroids for approximately 3 years, was given to all recipients. Study-level points and caveats: GvH clones turned up in recipient marrow; some had shown up first in ileum or blood.

The assay was immunoSEQ multiplex PCR, and TCRdb's table has in-frame clones only and misses some. The table has more than 80,000 clones, about 88% seen once. Concerning this clone itself: The antigen remains undetermined.

This TCR derives from a human donor who was the organ donor for an intestinal transplant. The sequenced sample was unstimulated CD4+ T cells sorted from spleen or lymph node cells, obtained before transplant.

The CDR3 region is CASSLVRGTYGYTF. CDR3 bases: TGTGCCAGCAGTTTAGTCAGGGGGACCTATGGCTACACCTTC. The V call is TRBV28, the J call TRBJ1-2, with 7 bases fitting TRBD1. The germline CDR1 and CDR2 sequences are MDHEN and SYDVKM. V dropped 2 bases and J dropped 4; count of bases not matched to a gene: 4. The CDR3 loop spans 14 amino acids.